Below are 15 T cell receptor beta chains sequenced from a single sample in a study of identical twins. TCRdb independently ran MiXCR on the 5' RACE reads; one entry per CDR3 protein. Seen here are about 470,000 distinct CDR3 sequences, roughly a quarter observed once, and the top ten hold over 2.5%. These data also featured in a second study, about T cells expressing NK-cell markers.

The sequencing sample was made of CD4+ T cells sorted from blood. Receptors originate from a woman between 18 and 30 years old in good health.

About this clonotype itself: One end of the junction varies from germline; a read error may be responsible. The chain is built from TRBV10-3 and TRBJ2-2; 8 bases are a match to TRBD1. Germline V gives CDR1 ENHRY, CDR2 SYGVKD. CDR3 length: 12 amino acids. The CDR3 here is CATGDNTGELFF. The CDR3 region has the DNA TGCGCGACAGGGGACAACACCGGGGAGCTGTTTTTT.

This clonotype was seen more than once but under ten times. This sequence joins TRBV20-1 and TRBJ1-2; no firm D call. The CDR3 extends over 12 amino acids. In germline, CDR1 is DFQATT, CDR2 SNEGSKA (reference sequence). Trimming cost V 4 bases and J 7 bases, with 13 bases left between them. The chain's CDR3 is CSATRSGGGYTF. CDR3 nucleotides: TGCAGTGCTACCCGCAGCGGCGGTGGCTACACCTTC.

This clonotype showed up many times. The chain employs TRBV4-3 and TRBJ1-5, with a possible D match to TRBD1 (6 bases). Looked up from germline, CDR1 is LGHNA and CDR2 is YSLEER. CDR3 length: 15 amino acids. Between the trimmed V and J ends, which lost 4 bases and 3 bases, there was a span of 13 bases. The CDR3 nucleotides read TGCGCCAGCAGCCCAAAACAGGGAGTCAATCAGCCCCAGCATTTT. Translated: CASSPKQGVNQPQHF.

This clonotype was recorded a few times. The chain carries TRBV20-1 and TRBJ1-2; the D gene is possibly TRBD1 (5 bases). This CDR3 has 15 amino acids. Trimming pared 5 bases from V and 1 base from J, leaving 17 bases between. CDR1 and CDR2 from the germline V gene are DFQATT and SNEGSKA (reference sequence). The CDR3 loop is CSAPYRDRYNYGYTF. The CDR3 DNA is TGCAGTGCTCCCTATAGAGACAGATATAACTATGGCTACACCTTC.

This clonotype was picked up a small number of times. The CDR3 loop is CASSPPNSRETQYF. CDR3 bases: TGTGCCAGCTCACCACCGAACTCCAGAGAGACCCAGTACTTC. V is TRBV18 and J is TRBJ2-5; D gene uncertain. The V and J ends lost 0 bases and 4 bases respectively, with 9 bases between them. The CDR3 is made up of 14 amino acids. Germline assignment: CDR1 KGHSH and CDR2 LQKENI.

There are a few counts of this clonotype. J is TRBJ2-5 and V is TRBV20-1; 7 bases are a match to TRBD2. Germline values: CDR1 DFQATT, CDR2 SNEGSKA (reference sequence). CDR3 size: 14 residues. Trimming removed 6 bases from V and 8 bases from J; junction bases left unmatched: 15. In nucleotides, the CDR3 is TGCAGTGCCCCAGATAGCGGGCTGGCGGGCACCCAGTACTTC. Translating it yields CSAPDSGLAGTQYF.

This clonotype came up many times. J is TRBJ2-1 and V is TRBV20-1, with 7 positions matching TRBD1. The ends lost 3 bases at V and 3 bases at J; junction bases unmatched: 14. This CDR3 region has 17 residues. CDR1 is DFQATT, CDR2 SNEGSKA, per germline (reference sequence). The CDR3 nucleotides are TGCAGTGCTAGCGATGCCCACAGGGGTATGAGCTACAATGAGCAGTTCTTC. It yields the protein CSASDAHRGMSYNEQFF.

The chain links TRBV5-1 to TRBJ2-3; D is tentatively TRBD1 or TRBD2 (5 bases each). V was shortened by 4 bases and J by 2 bases, with 20 bases between the two germline ends. The CDR3 consists of 17 residues. The germline gives CDR1 SGHRS, CDR2 YFSETQ. CDR3 sequence: CASSRFEAGSYTDTQYF. CDR3 bases: TGCGCCAGCAGCCGCTTTGAAGCAGGGAGTTACACAGATACGCAGTATTTT.

The V gene is TRBV7-9, the J gene TRBJ2-1; 7 positions match TRBD2. The V gene's germline CDR1 is SEHNR and CDR2 FQNEAQ (reference sequence). The CDR3 has 14 amino acids. J gave up 6 bases and V 1 base, and 3 bases lay outside the gene matches. The CDR3, as DNA: TGTGCCAGCAGCTTAGGTCGGACTAGCAATGAGCAGTTCTTC. Its translation is CASSLGRTSNEQFF.

The chain combines TRBV3-1 with TRBJ2-7; TRBD2 matches 8 bases. CDR3 length: 15 residues. Germline lookup yields CDR1 LGHDT and CDR2 YNNKEL (reference sequence). The V gene end was trimmed by 1 base and the J gene end by 3 bases; junction bases not matched to a gene: 5. CDR3 region: CASSQVGGRLYEQYF. In DNA, the CDR3 is TGTGCCAGCAGCCAAGTCGGCGGGAGGCTCTACGAGCAGTACTTC.

The V gene is TRBV12-5, the J gene TRBJ2-1, with D unclear. The germline V and J ends were trimmed by 3 bases and 6 bases, with 9 bases remaining between them. This CDR3 is 13 amino acids long. Looked up from germline, CDR1 is LGHNT and CDR2 is FRNRAP. CDR3 sequence (DNA): TGTGCTAGTGGTTTCCGATTCAGCAATGAGCAGTTCTTC. Encoded protein: CASGFRFSNEQFF.

The sample holds a few counts of this clonotype. The chain joins TRBV5-1 to TRBJ2-5; no definite D call. Germline lookup yields CDR1 SGHRS and CDR2 YFSETQ. CDR3 length: 13 residues. Trimming stripped 1 base from V and 3 bases from J, with 7 bases between. CDR3 region: CASSLIQKETQYF. Written as DNA, the CDR3 is TGCGCCAGCAGCTTGATACAGAAAGAGACCCAGTACTTC.

This clonotype has just a few counts. This sequence joins TRBV5-1 and TRBJ2-7, with D unclear. The CDR3 runs 14 residues. V was shortened by 0 bases and J by 3 bases, with 10 bases between the two germline ends. The V gene's germline CDR1 is SGHRS and CDR2 YFSETQ. CDR3 region: CASSLEWQIYEQYF. CDR3 in DNA: TGCGCCAGCAGCTTGGAGTGGCAGATCTACGAGCAGTACTTC.

This clonotype was picked up many times. One junction end disagrees with the germline gene, perhaps due to a read error. This chain joins TRBV5-1 and TRBJ2-3; D gene uncertain. CDR1 is SGHRS and CDR2 is YFSETQ in the germline V gene. The CDR3 has 11 residues. The CDR3 protein is CASSSTDTQYF. CDR3 sequence (DNA): TGTGCCAGCAGCTCCACAGATACGCAGTATTTT.

This clonotype was seen only a few times. The genes are TRBV20-1 and TRBJ2-7, with D possibly TRBD2 on 6 matching bases. The CDR3 length is 14 residues. V was pared by 3 bases and J by 0 bases, with 12 bases between. Germline lookup yields CDR1 DFQATT and CDR2 SNEGSKA (reference sequence). Here the CDR3 reads CSARSGTRSYEQYF. DNA for the CDR3: TGCAGTGCTAGGTCCGGGACTCGCTCCTACGAGCAGTACTTC.